This T cell receptor (beta chain) was documented in a study of blood T cell repertoires in COVID-19. Overall study context: COVID-19 samples from acute and convalescent phases originated in the United States, Italy and Spain.

Assay: immunoSEQ multiplex PCR; the TCRdb copy retains only in-frame clones and omits some. The sample shows fewer than 350,000 clones, about 89% of them seen only once. The CDR3 contains 14 residues. Germline CDR1 is SQVTM and CDR2 is ANQGSEA. The trim removed 4 bases at V and 9 bases at J, leaving 5 bases unmatched. V gene TRBV29-1 combines with J gene TRBJ2-2, with 13 bases that match TRBD2. The sequenced sample consisted of PBMCs or T cells enriched from blood (not recorded which). This receptor was taken from a woman aged 40-49 years who had recovered from COVID-19. CDR3 region: CSVAVTSGRRELFF. The CDR3 coding sequence is TGCAGCGTTGCGGTGACTAGCGGGAGGAGGGAGCTGTTTTTT.